This record looks at one T cell receptor (beta chain) sequence and its context. Its antigen is unknown. It has no much larger one-base neighbor in the sample; base qualities were not kept. To sequence the TCRbeta CDR3 region, genomic DNA was isolated from the sorted cells. The immunoSEQ Assay was used for sequencing of TCRbeta CDR3 regions. TCRdb retrieved this table from immuneACCESS and kept in-frame rearrangements only. Not all clones are present; in checked studies, unresolved V genes account for under half, and no reason is known for the remainder. The sample table holds tens of thousands of clones, of which 85% to 90% were seen once. The top ten hold approximately 1% of the sample. The data were obtained in a study of OX40 agonist ivuxolimab in advanced cancers. About the investigation overall: Ivuxolimab was a fully human IgG2 agonistic monoclonal antibody targeting the costimulatory receptor OX40 (CD134). Prior anti-PD-1, anti-PD-L1 or anti-CTLA-4 therapy was permitted, and checkpoint inhibitors had been received by approximately 39% of dose-escalation patients. The monotherapy dose-escalation portion (N of about 50 patients) of the phase I ivuxolimab trial is reported in the paper. Intravenous ivuxolimab was administered to patients every 2 weeks at six dose levels: 0.01, 0.1, 0.3, 1.5, 3 and 10 mg/kg. The point of sequencing TCRbeta in the periphery was to test whether ivuxolimab changed TCR sequence diversity and drove clonal T-cell expansion. The dose-escalation cohort was 82.7% male with a mean age of about 60 years, ranging from roughly 20 to 80. Of the 50 to 55 patients in dose escalation, about 19 had hepatocellular carcinoma, around 15 had melanoma, 9 had renal cell carcinoma and 9 had head and neck cancer. Partial responses occurred in three dose-escalation patients: two with cutaneous melanoma and one with hepatocellular carcinoma.

V lost 5 bases and J lost 2 bases; the stretch between them is 13 bases long. The germline V gene (reference sequence) specifies LNHDA as CDR1 and SQIVND as CDR2. From the cysteine up to the phenylalanine, the CDR3 has a length of 14 residues. Solely the CDR3 DNA is kept, with 42 bases framed from the first base. The paper as a whole reports these results and caveats: Antigen specificity was not determined for the clonally expanded peripheral T cells. On average, CD8+ T cells showed more expanded clones than CD4+ T cells after ivuxolimab. In partial responders in the 0.1-3.0 mg/kg groups, normalized peripheral clonal expansion was found to be among the lowest, especially among CD8+ T cells. Low levels of normalized T-cell clonal expansion were also seen in some patients who did not respond. At doses of 0.1 to 3.0 mg/kg, clonal expansion of both CD4+ and CD8+ blood T cells was observed from baseline to week 6.

Patients with a history of autoimmune disease or receiving systemic immunosuppression were excluded from the trial. In every dose cohort, peripheral blood was drawn for TCR sequencing at baseline, cycle 4 day 1, and cycle 7 day 1. The samples were taken from a phase I, first-in-human, multicenter, open-label dose-escalation trial of ivuxolimab. Adults with locally advanced or metastatic melanoma, renal cell, hepatocellular, or head and neck squamous cell carcinoma were enrolled in the trial. Before TCR sequencing, CD4+ T cells and CD8+ T cells from peripheral blood were sorted into separate populations.

The V gene is TRBV19 and the J gene is TRBJ2-7; no D gene can be assigned with confidence. Here the sequenced sample was CD4+ or CD8+ T cells sorted from blood, taken in a trial of the OX40 agonist ivuxolimab. The source is an adult with an advanced solid tumor such as melanoma, head and neck, liver or kidney cancer. CDR3 loop: CASSPRRSAYEQYF. Here is the DNA: TGTGCCAGTAGTCCCCGACGAAGCGCCTACGAGCAGTACTTC.